Listed below are T cell receptor beta chains from one sample, sequenced in a study of T cell repertoires in cytomegalovirus infection. TCRdb used MiXCR to reprocess the reads, holding one entry per CDR3 protein. Of around 130,000 distinct CDR3 sequences in the sample, less than 9.5% are singletons; the top ten hold around a tenth. Sequencing was performed on PBMCs. These receptors all come from a human donor in good health (CMV status not recorded). Some clones in this sample may be carry-over from other donors' samples. CDR3s include the opening cysteine and the closing phenylalanine or tryptophan. Each record gives: CDR3 protein, CDR3 DNA, V gene, clone size, CDR3 length, J gene, D gene. D genes are given only for firm matches. Only part of the rows carry a size: once, few, many, or a class if the clone is expanded.

CASSPAWTGNTEAFF | TGTGCCAGCAGCCCCGCCTGGACAGGTAACACTGAAGCTTTCTTT | TRBV5-6 | many | 15 | TRBJ1-1 | TRBD1
CASSSDGSGGNEQFF | TGTGCCAGCAGCTCCGACGGGTCGGGGGGAAATGAGCAGTTCTTC | TRBV7-9 | many | 15 | TRBJ2-1 | TRBD2
CASRLRQTNYGYTF | TGTGCCAGCAGACTGCGACAGACTAACTATGGCTACACCTTC | TRBV2 | . | 14 | TRBJ1-2 | .
CASSLASSGTRSYEQYF | TGTGCCAGCAGTTTAGCCTCCTCCGGGACCAGGTCCTACGAGCAGTACTTC | TRBV28 | few | 17 | TRBJ2-7 | .
CASSQRTAAEKLFF | TGTGCCAGCAGCCAAAGGACAGCTGCCGAAAAACTGTTTTTT | TRBV3-1 | many | 14 | TRBJ1-4 | .
CASSPNRGSPLHF | TGTGCCAGCAGCCCGAACAGGGGGTCACCCCTCCACTTT | TRBV2 | . | 13 | TRBJ1-6 | TRBD1
CASSLDVYEQYF | TGTGCCAGCAGTCTGGACGTCTACGAGCAGTACTTC | TRBV7-2 | many | 12 | TRBJ2-7 | .
CASSPRRGRETQYF | TGTGCCAGCAGCCCGAGGCGGGGGAGAGAGACCCAGTACTTC | TRBV11-2 | many | 14 | TRBJ2-5 | TRBD2
CSARTSGPNTGELFF | TGCAGTGCGAGGACTAGCGGACCGAACACCGGGGAGCTGTTTTTT | TRBV20-1 | many | 15 | TRBJ2-2 | TRBD2
CASSLAIGQGLTEAFF | TGTGCCAGCAGTTTAGCGATCGGACAGGGATTAACTGAAGCTTTCTTT | TRBV12-3/TRBV12-4 | many | 16 | TRBJ1-1 | TRBD1
CASSLAGTAGELFF | TGTGCCAGCAGTTTAGCTGGGACAGCCGGGGAGCTGTTTTTT | TRBV12-3/TRBV12-4 | many | 14 | TRBJ2-2 | TRBD1
CASRYTFGVEKLFF | TGTGCCAGCAGGTATACTTTCGGAGTTGAAAAACTGTTTTTT | TRBV4-2 | many | 14 | TRBJ1-4 | .
CASSLWLLEAFF | TGTGCCAGCAGTTTATGGCTGCTTGAAGCTTTCTTT | TRBV12-3/TRBV12-4 | once | 12 | TRBJ1-1 | .
CASNPRDRVVNEQFF | TGCGCCAGCAACCCCCGGGACAGGGTTGTAAATGAGCAGTTCTTC | TRBV5-1 | . | 15 | TRBJ2-1 | TRBD1
CASSQAGTQQYF | TGCGCCAGCAGCCAAGCCGGGACACAGCAGTACTTC | TRBV4-1 | many | 12 | TRBJ2-7 | .
CASSQATSGGQETQYF | TGTGCCAGCAGCCAAGCGACTAGCGGGGGCCAAGAGACCCAGTACTTC | TRBV5-4 | many | 16 | TRBJ2-5 | TRBD2
CASRPLLGGGTGELFF | TGTGCCAGCAGACCCCTTCTAGGGGGAGGGACCGGGGAGCTGTTTTTT | TRBV6-5 | many | 16 | TRBJ2-2 | .
CASRTPTEAFF | TGTGCCAGCAGGACCCCCACTGAAGCTTTCTTT | TRBV6-5 | few | 11 | TRBJ1-1 | .
CASSLGQFFGYTF | TGTGCCAGCAGTTTAGGGCAGTTTTTCGGCTACACCTTC | TRBV28 | many | 13 | TRBJ1-2 | .